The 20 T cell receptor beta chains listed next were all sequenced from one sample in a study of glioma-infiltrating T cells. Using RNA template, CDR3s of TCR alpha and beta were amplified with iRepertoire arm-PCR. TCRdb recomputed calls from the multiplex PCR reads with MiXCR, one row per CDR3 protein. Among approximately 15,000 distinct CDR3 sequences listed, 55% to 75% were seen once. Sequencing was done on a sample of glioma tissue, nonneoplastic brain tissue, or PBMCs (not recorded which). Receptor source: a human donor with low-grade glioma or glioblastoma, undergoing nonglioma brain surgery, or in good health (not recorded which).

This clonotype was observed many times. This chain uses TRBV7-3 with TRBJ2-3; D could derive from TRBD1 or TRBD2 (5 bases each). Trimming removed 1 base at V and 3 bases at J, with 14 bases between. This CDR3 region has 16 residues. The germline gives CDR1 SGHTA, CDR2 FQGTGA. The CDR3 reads CASSLKIRGATDTQYF. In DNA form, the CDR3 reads TGTGCCAGCAGCTTAAAGATAAGGGGAGCGACAGATACGCAGTATTTT. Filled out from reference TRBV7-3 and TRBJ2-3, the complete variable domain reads GAGVSQTPSNKVTEKGKYVELRCDPISGHTALYWYRQSLGQGPEFLIYFQGTGAADDSGLPNDRFFAVRPEGSVSTLKIQRTERGDSAVYLCASSLKIRGATDTQYFGPGTRLTVL.

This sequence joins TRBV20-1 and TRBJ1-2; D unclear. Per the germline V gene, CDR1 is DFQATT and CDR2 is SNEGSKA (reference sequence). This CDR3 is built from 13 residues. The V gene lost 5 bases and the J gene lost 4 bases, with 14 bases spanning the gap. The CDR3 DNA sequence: TGCAGTGCTCCCGACTCTAGCGGCTATGGCTACACCTTC. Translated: CSAPDSSGYGYTF.

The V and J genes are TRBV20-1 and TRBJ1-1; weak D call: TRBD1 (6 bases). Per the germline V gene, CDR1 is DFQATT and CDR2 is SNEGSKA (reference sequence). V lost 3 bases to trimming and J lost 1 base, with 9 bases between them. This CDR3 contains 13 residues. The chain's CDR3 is CSARGATNTEAFF. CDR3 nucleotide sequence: TGCAGTGCTAGGGGGGCGACGAACACTGAAGCTTTCTTT.

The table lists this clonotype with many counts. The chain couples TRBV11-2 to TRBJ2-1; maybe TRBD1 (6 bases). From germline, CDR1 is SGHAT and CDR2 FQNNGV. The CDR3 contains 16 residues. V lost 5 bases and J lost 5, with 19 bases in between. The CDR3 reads CASSPSGLGTNNEQFF. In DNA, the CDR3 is TGTGCCAGCAGCCCCTCCGGGCTGGGGACAAACAATGAGCAGTTCTTC.

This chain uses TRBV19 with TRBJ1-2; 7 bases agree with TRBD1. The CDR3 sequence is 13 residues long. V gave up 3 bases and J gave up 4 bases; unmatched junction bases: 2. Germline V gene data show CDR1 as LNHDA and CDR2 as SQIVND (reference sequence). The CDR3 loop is CASSMGTAYGYTF. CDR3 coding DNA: TGTGCCAGTAGTATGGGGACAGCCTATGGCTACACCTTC.

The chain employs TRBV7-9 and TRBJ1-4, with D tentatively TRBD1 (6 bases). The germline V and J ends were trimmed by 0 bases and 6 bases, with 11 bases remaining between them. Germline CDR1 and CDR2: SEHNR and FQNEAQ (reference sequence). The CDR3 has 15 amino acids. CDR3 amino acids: CASSLARAGDEKLFF. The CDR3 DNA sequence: TGTGCCAGCAGCTTAGCGAGAGCAGGGGATGAAAAACTGTTTTTT.

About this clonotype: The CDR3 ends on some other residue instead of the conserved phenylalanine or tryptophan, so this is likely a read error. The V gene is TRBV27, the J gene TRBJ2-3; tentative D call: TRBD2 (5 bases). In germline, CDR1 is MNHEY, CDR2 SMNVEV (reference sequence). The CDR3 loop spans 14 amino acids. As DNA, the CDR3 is TGTGCCAGCGGCGCAGCGTCTAGCACAGAAACGCAGTATTCT. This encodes CASGAASSTETQYS.

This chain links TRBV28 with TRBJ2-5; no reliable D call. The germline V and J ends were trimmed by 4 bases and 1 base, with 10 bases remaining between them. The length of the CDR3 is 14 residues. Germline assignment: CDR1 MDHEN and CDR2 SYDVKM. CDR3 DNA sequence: TGTGCCAGCAGTTATTTCCGACGCCAAGAGACCCAGTACTTC. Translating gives CASSYFRRQETQYF.

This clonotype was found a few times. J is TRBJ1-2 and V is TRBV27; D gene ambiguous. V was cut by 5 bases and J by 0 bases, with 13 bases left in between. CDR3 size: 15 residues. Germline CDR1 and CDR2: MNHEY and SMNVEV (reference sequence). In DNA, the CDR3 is TGTGCCAGCAGTACTCAGAGACCTTCTAACTATGGCTACACCTTC. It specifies CASSTQRPSNYGYTF.

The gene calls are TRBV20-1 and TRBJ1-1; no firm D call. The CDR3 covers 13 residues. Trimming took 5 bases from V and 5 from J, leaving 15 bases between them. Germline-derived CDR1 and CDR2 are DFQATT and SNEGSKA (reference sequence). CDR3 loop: CSASKTGQTEAFF. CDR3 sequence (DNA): TGCAGTGCTTCTAAGACTGGTCAGACTGAAGCTTTCTTT.

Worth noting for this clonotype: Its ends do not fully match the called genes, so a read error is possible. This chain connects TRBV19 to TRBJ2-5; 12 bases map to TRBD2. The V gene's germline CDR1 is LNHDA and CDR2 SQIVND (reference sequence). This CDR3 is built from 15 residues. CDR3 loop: CASRSGTSGLETQYF. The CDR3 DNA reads TGTGCCAGTAGATCCGGGACTAGCGGGCTTGAGACCCAGTACTTT. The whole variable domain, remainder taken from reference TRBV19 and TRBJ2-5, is DGGITQSPKYLFRKEGQNVTLSCEQNLNHDAMYWYRQDPGQGLRLIYYSQIVNDFQKGDIAEGYSVSREKKESFPLTVTSAQKNPTAFYLCASRSGTSGLETQYFGPGTRLLVL.

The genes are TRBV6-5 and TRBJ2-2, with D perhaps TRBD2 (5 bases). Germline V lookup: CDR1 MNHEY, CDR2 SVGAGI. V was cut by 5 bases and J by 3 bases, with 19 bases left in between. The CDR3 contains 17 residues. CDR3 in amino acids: CASSLRPARVYTGELFF. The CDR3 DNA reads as TGTGCCAGCAGTCTAAGACCCGCGCGGGTGTACACCGGGGAGCTGTTTTTT.

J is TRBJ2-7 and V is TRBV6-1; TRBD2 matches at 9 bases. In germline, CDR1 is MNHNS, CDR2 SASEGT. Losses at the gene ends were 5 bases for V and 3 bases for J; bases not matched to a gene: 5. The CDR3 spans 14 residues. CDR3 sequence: CASSLLAGFYEQYF. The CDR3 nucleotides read TGTGCCAGCAGTCTCCTAGCGGGATTCTACGAGCAGTACTTC.

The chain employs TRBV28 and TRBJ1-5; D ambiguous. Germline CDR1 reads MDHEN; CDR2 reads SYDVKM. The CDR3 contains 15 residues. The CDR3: CVSSRTRSGNQPQHF. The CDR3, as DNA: TGTGTTAGCAGTCGCACAAGGTCTGGCAATCAGCCCCAGCATTTT.

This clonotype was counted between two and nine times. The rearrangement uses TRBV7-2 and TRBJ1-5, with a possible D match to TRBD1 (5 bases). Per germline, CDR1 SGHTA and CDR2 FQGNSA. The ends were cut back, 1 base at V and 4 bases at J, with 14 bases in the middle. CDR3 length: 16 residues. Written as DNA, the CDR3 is TGTGCCAGCAGCTTAGGGCACAGGACGGGGAATCAGCCCCAGCATTTT. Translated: CASSLGHRTGNQPQHF.

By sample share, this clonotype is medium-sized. The CDR3 DNA follows: TGTGCCACCGCGACTAGTTATGGCGACAACAATGAGCAGTTCTTC. It specifies CATATSYGDNNEQFF. This chain uses TRBV24-1 with TRBJ2-1; TRBD2 is a possible D gene (6 bases). CDR3 length: 15 amino acids. In germline, CDR1 is KGHDR, CDR2 SFDVKD. V lost 9 bases and J 5 bases, leaving 19 bases between the germline ends.

The CDR3 DNA is TGTGCCAGCAGTGAAGCACGGGAGACCCAGTACTTC. Protein sequence: CASSEARETQYF. This chain links TRBV6-1 with TRBJ2-5; D is unclear. Germline V gene sequence: CDR1 MNHNS, CDR2 SASEGT. The CDR3 is 12 amino acids. Trimming removed 0 bases from V and 5 bases from J, with 4 bases in between.

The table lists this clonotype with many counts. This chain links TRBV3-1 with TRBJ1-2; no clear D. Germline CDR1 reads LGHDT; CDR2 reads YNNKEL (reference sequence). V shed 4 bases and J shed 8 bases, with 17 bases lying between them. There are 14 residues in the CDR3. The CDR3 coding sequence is TGTGCCAGCAGCCTTACACTGGGCCGTGGGGGCTACACCTTC. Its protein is CASSLTLGRGGYTF.

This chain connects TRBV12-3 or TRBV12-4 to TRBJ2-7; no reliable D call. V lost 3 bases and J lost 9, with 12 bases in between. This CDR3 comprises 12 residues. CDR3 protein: CASSLSVLGQYF. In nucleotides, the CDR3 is TGTGCCAGCAGTTTGAGTGTTTTGGGGCAGTACTTC.

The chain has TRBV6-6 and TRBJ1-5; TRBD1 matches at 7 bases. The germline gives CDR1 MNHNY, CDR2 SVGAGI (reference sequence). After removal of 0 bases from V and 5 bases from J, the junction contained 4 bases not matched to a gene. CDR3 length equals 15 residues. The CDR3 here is CASSYSLQGYQPQHF. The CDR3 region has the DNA TGTGCCAGCAGTTACTCGCTACAGGGGTATCAGCCCCAGCATTTT.